Below are 20 T cell receptor beta chains sequenced from a single sample in a study of T cell responses to AZD1222 COVID-19 vaccine. The protocol was immunoSEQ multiplex PCR, while the TCRdb copy is restricted to in-frame clones and leaves out a portion. The profile shows 100,000 or so clones, about 81% of them singletons. The sequencing used peripheral blood, collected on day 0 of AZD1222 vaccination. The receptors were gathered from an adult in good health.

V is TRBV2 and J is TRBJ1-3; D not certain. The CDR3 covers 17 residues. The V end lost 4 bases, the J end lost 0 bases, and 16 bases lay between the germline ends. Germline assignment: CDR1 SNHLY and CDR2 FYNNEI. The CDR3 protein is CASSVWNSLSSGNTIYF. The CDR3 DNA reads as TGTGCCAGCAGTGTTTGGAACAGCTTGAGCTCTGGAAACACCATATATTTT.

This clone has a single count. The gene calls are TRBV5-4 and TRBJ1-1, with 7 bases fitting TRBD1. In germline, CDR1 is SGHNT, CDR2 YYREEE (reference sequence). The CDR3 contains 15 residues. V lost 5 bases and J lost 2; bases outside the gene matches: 9. The chain's CDR3 is CASRDAGTANTEAFF. CDR3 DNA: TGTGCCAGCAGAGATGCAGGGACAGCAAACACTGAAGCTTTCTTT.

The chain links TRBV7-3 to TRBJ2-1; D is possibly TRBD1 or TRBD2 (6 bases each). The CDR3 loop spans 19 amino acids. The germline V gene has CDR1 SGHTA and CDR2 FQGTGA. V dropped 2 bases and J dropped 0 bases, with 20 bases sitting between them. CDR3 region: CASSLLHIEGGGSYNEQFF. The CDR3 DNA is TGTGCCAGCAGCTTATTGCATATTGAGGGGGGAGGCTCCTACAATGAGCAGTTCTTC. Drawing the rest from reference TRBV7-3 and TRBJ2-1, the complete variable domain is GAGVSQTPSNKVTEKGKYVELRCDPISGHTALYWYRQSLGQGPEFLIYFQGTGAADDSGLPNDRFFAVRPEGSVSTLKIQRTERGDSAVYLCASSLLHIEGGGSYNEQFFGPGTRLTVL.

The V call is TRBV7-2, the J call TRBJ1-5, with a possible D match to TRBD1 (5 bases). This CDR3 is 18 amino acids long. Per the germline V gene, CDR1 is SGHTA and CDR2 is FQGNSA. The V end was cut by 5 bases, the J end by 0 bases, with 20 bases between. The CDR3 DNA reads as TGTGCCAGCAGCCCGGGACGGGTAGGCCGACTTAGCAATCAGCCCCAGCATTTT. Translation: CASSPGRVGRLSNQPQHF.

The chain links TRBV6-6 to TRBJ1-1, with unresolved D. The CDR3 covers 14 residues. CDR1 and CDR2 from the germline V gene are MNHNY and SVGAGI (reference sequence). V was clipped by 5 bases and J by 0 bases, with 10 bases between them. CDR3 sequence: CASSPKSMNTEAFF. The DNA for the CDR3 is TGTGCCAGCAGTCCCAAATCGATGAACACTGAAGCTTTCTTT.

The V and J genes are TRBV18 and TRBJ2-3; TRBD2 matches 8 bases. Germline V lookup: CDR1 KGHSH, CDR2 LQKENI. This CDR3 region has 16 residues. V lost 2 bases, J lost 0 bases, and 4 bases stayed unmatched. The CDR3 is CASSPISGGSTDTQYF. CDR3 sequence (DNA): TGTGCCAGCTCACCAATCAGCGGGGGAAGCACAGATACGCAGTATTTT.

V gene TRBV7-2 combines with J gene TRBJ2-7; D might be TRBD1 or TRBD2, each matching 6 bases. This CDR3 spans 14 amino acids. Trimming took off 4 bases at V and 4 bases at J, with 14 bases between the two ends. Germline assignment: CDR1 SGHTA and CDR2 FQGNSA. CDR3 DNA sequence: TGTGCCAGCAGCTCTGGGGGGCTGGATTACGAGCAGTACTTC. Amino acid sequence: CASSSGGLDYEQYF.

The chain uses TRBV6-5 and TRBJ1-6, with D possibly TRBD1 on 6 matching bases. The CDR3 runs 15 residues. Per the germline V gene, CDR1 is MNHEY and CDR2 is SVGAGI. Trimming shortened V by 2 bases and J by 10 bases, and 15 bases separated the two germline ends. In DNA, the CDR3 is TGTGCCAGCAGTTACAGGCGGGGGGGCTTCTCACCCCTCCACTTT. Amino acid sequence: CASSYRRGGFSPLHF.

This clone has only a few counts. The gene calls are TRBV15 and TRBJ1-2; perhaps TRBD1 as D (6 bases). CDR1 is LNHNV and CDR2 is YYDKDF in the germline V gene (reference sequence). The CDR3 sequence is 13 residues long. V was clipped by 5 bases and J by 2 bases, with 9 bases between them. The CDR3 nucleotides are TGTGCCACCAGCCCAGACAGGAACTATGGCTACACCTTC. Translated: CATSPDRNYGYTF.

This clone occurred once. In DNA, the CDR3 is TGCGCCAGCAGCTTGGTTAGCGGGGCCCGTTTCTACAATGAGCAGTTCTTC. Translation gives CASSLVSGARFYNEQFF. The genes are TRBV5-1 and TRBJ2-1, with 8 bases aligning to TRBD2. Unmatched junction bases numbered 8, after V lost 0 bases and J lost 3 bases. The CDR3 is 17 residues long. Per germline, CDR1 SGHRS and CDR2 YFSETQ.

V and J are TRBV14 and TRBJ1-2; D not certain. V was shortened by 1 base and J by 4 bases, with 13 bases between the two germline ends. The CDR3 consists of 15 residues. The germline CDR1 and CDR2 sequences are SGHDN and FVKESK. The CDR3 sequence is CASSQGGVLGYGYTF. CDR3 in DNA: TGTGCCAGCAGCCAAGGCGGGGTGTTGGGCTATGGCTACACCTTC.

This rearrangement joins TRBV5-6 to TRBJ2-2, with 14 bases matching TRBD2. Germline CDR1 and CDR2: SGHDT and YYEEEE. V was clipped by 5 bases and J by 6 bases; unmatched bases: 3. The CDR3 runs 15 residues. The CDR3 DNA follows: TGTGCCAGCAGTCTGGGACTAGCGGGGGCCGGGGAGCTGTTTTTT. Its translation: CASSLGLAGAGELFF.

This chain joins TRBV6-1 and TRBJ2-2; no reliable D call. This CDR3 is 14 amino acids long. Trimming took 2 bases from V and 3 from J, leaving 7 bases between them. Germline CDR1 and CDR2: MNHNS and SASEGT. This CDR3 reads CASSERIDTGELFF. The CDR3 DNA reads TGTGCCAGCAGTGAACGGATAGACACCGGGGAGCTGTTTTTT.

V usage is TRBV4-1 and J usage is TRBJ1-3; 7 bases align to TRBD1. The J segment lost 0 bases and the V segment lost 1 base, leaving 6 bases of the junction unmatched. This CDR3 has 17 residues. CDR1 and CDR2 from the germline V gene are MGHRA and YSYEKL. The CDR3 DNA reads as TGCGCCAGCAGCCAAGCGGCCAGGGGGTACTCTGGAAACACCATATATTTT. As protein: CASSQAARGYSGNTIYF.

The chain recombines TRBV5-1 with TRBJ1-1; no definite D call. The V and J ends lost 3 bases and 0 bases respectively, with 18 bases between them. The CDR3 contains 17 residues. The germline gives CDR1 SGHRS, CDR2 YFSETQ. In DNA form, the CDR3 reads TGCGCCAGCAGCTCACTACATCAGTCCTTTCTGAACACTGAAGCTTTCTTT. It translates to CASSSLHQSFLNTEAFF.

This clone was counted a few times. Here the CDR3 DNA reads TGTGCCAGCAGCTCGGGGACTCGGGGATTTACTAACTATGGCTACACCTTC. It encodes CASSSGTRGFTNYGYTF. V is TRBV5-6 and J is TRBJ1-2; TRBD1 might be the D (5 bases). The length of the CDR3 is 17 residues. The V end lost 3 bases, the J end lost 0 bases, and 18 bases lay between the germline ends. Per the germline V gene, CDR1 is SGHDT and CDR2 is YYEEEE.

The count of this clone is one. V and J are TRBV5-8 and TRBJ1-6, with no clear D. V dropped 0 bases and J dropped 10 bases, with 11 bases sitting between them. The CDR3 loop spans 14 amino acids. CDR1 and CDR2 from the germline V gene are SGHTS and YDEGEE. CDR3 coding DNA: TGTGCCAGCAGCTTGGGGGCCCGAGAGTCACCCCTCCACTTT. This encodes CASSLGARESPLHF.

The CDR3 DNA follows: TGTGCCAGCAGCTCCGGGACACTTCTCAATCAGCCCCAGCATTTT. Protein sequence: CASSSGTLLNQPQHF. V gene TRBV7-2 combines with J gene TRBJ1-5; D might be TRBD1 (6 bases). Germline CDR1 and CDR2: SGHTA and FQGNSA. Trimming stripped 4 bases from V and 3 bases from J, with 13 bases between. There are 15 residues in the CDR3.

The J gene is TRBJ2-7, the V gene TRBV6-5; D is perhaps TRBD2 (5 bases). CDR3 length: 12 amino acids. Per germline, CDR1 MNHEY and CDR2 SVGAGI. Trimming removed 11 bases from V and 6 bases from J, with 17 bases in between. CDR3 coding DNA: TGTGCCTGCGGAAAACCCGCGGGCGAGCAGTACTTC. This codes for CACGKPAGEQYF.

This clone showed up just once. This chain uses TRBV5-1 with TRBJ1-1; D might be TRBD1 (5 bases). Germline V gives CDR1 SGHRS, CDR2 YFSETQ. V lost 4 bases and J 0 bases, leaving 13 bases between the germline ends. The CDR3 has 15 amino acids. CDR3 amino acids: CASSAAGGVNTEAFF. DNA for the CDR3: TGCGCCAGCAGCGCCGCCGGGGGGGTGAACACTGAAGCTTTCTTT.